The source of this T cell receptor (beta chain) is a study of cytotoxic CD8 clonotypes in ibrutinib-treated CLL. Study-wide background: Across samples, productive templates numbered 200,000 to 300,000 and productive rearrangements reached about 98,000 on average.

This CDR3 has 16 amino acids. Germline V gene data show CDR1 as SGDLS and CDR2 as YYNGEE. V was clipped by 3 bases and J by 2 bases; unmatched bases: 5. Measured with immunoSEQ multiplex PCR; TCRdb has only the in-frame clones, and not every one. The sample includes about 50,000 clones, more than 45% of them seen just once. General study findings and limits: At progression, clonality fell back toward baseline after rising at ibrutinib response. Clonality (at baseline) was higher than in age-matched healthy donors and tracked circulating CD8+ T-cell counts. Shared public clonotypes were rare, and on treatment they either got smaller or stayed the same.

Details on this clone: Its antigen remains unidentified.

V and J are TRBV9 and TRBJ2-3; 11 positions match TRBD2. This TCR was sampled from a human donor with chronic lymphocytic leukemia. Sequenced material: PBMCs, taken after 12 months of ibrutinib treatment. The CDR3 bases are TGTGCCAGCAGCGAGGGGACTAGCGGCTACACAGATACGCAGTATTTT. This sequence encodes CASSEGTSGYTDTQYF.